This T cell receptor beta chain was profiled in a study of T cells expressing NK-cell markers. Study-level background: Source material for TCR beta repertoires consisted of sorted CD3+CD56+NKG2C+, CD3+CD56+NKG2C- and CD3+CD56-NKG2C+ T cells. Findings and limits, study-wide: Of CD8+ T cells, about 1.0-8% belonged to dominant NKG2C+ clonotypes in 5 or 6 donors. It was still unclear whether expanded NKG2C+ T cell clones were HCMV specific.

The CDR3 consists of 18 residues. Germline assignment: CDR1 SNHLY and CDR2 FYNNEI. Regarding this clonotype: Antigen unknown.

Researchers built TCR beta cDNA using 5'RACE template switching with UMIs. TCRdb reanalyzed the 5' RACE reads and collapses them to one entry per CDR3 protein, without DNA. This sample lists 120,000 to 150,000 distinct CDR3 sequences; its ten largest clones have less than 15%. The V call is TRBV2, the J call TRBJ2-1; TCRdb lists TRBD1, though no DNA is available to test this call. Sequenced material: blood T cells: a sorted CD56 or NKG2C T cell subset, CD4+ or CD8+ T cells, or bulk PBMC T cells (not recorded which). The clonotype comes from a man aged 18 to 35 in good health. The CDR3 reads CASSEVDRGYRSYNEQFF. The full variable domain, with the rest looked up from reference TRBV2 and TRBJ2-1, is EPEVTQTPSHQVTQMGQEVILRCVPISNHLYFYWYRQILGQKVEFLVSFYNNEISEKSEIFDDQFSVERPDGSNFTLKIRSTKLEDSAMYFCASSEVDRGYRSYNEQFFGPGTRLTVL.